This T cell receptor (beta chain) emerged from a study of cytomegalovirus exposure and HLA in healthy donors. PCR primers comprised 60 Vbeta and 13 Jbeta primers. Generated by immunoSEQ multiplex PCR, the TCRdb table keeps only in-frame clones and is missing some. The repertoire has roughly 120,000 clones, about three quarters of them found once; the top ten carry 2.5% to 3.5%. V was cut by 1 base and J by 1 base, with 13 bases left in between. The CDR3 loop spans 16 amino acids. Germline loops: CDR1 SGHTA, CDR2 FQGTGA. Concerning this clone itself: Antigen specificity is unknown.

Study-level results: Rare sequences made up most TCRs, while some public TCRs were found in many donors. Across donors, sequencing depth was assumed by presence/absence analyses to be roughly uniform.

The specimen sequenced was PBMCs. This chain connects TRBV7-3 to TRBJ2-5; maybe TRBD2 (6 bases). This sequence was found in a woman in her 30s in good health and CMV-seropositive. In nucleotides, the CDR3 is TGTGCCAGCAGCTTAAGGGGGACTCCGATCCAAGAGACCCAGTACTTC. This codes for CASSLRGTPIQETQYF.